This TCR beta chain derives from a study of blood T cell repertoires in COVID-19. Study details: Samples taken during acute and convalescent COVID-19 were collected in the United States, Italy and Spain.

V lost 5 bases and J lost 5, with 12 bases in between. Germline CDR1 LGHDT, CDR2 YNNKEL (reference sequence). The CDR3 has 14 residues. Measured with immunoSEQ multiplex PCR; TCRdb has only the in-frame clones, and not every one. The sample records over 45,000 clones, about nine tenths being singletons. Sequencing was carried out using peripheral blood. This TCR was sampled from a woman of 80 years or more with acute or convalescent COVID-19. The genes are TRBV3-1 (or the pseudogene TRBV3-2) and TRBJ1-4; no definite D call. Here the CDR3 reads CASSEQWANEKLFF. For the CDR3, the DNA is TGTGCCAGCAGCGAACAGTGGGCGAATGAAAAACTGTTTTTT.